This T cell receptor beta chain was captured by sequencing in a study of blood T cell repertoires in COVID-19. At the level of the study: The analysed material was cDNA or gDNA that came from T cells, B-cell-depleted T cells, or PBMCs.

In the original workflow: Cell counts per sample came from amplifying reference gene primers. TCRdb keeps only in-frame clones here, not all; method: immunoSEQ multiplex PCR. D and trimming were read from the DNA, whereas the V and J calls and clone size are those reported in that table. The sample contains some 190,000 clones, 70% to 90% of which appear only once. As concerns this clone: Different DNA sequences within this sample yield the same CDR3.

Germline CDR1 and CDR2: MNHNS and SASEGT. Unmatched junction bases numbered 5, after V lost 0 bases and J lost 11 bases. The CDR3 extends over 13 amino acids. Sequencing was carried out using peripheral blood. This chain joins TRBV6-1 and TRBJ1-1; TRBD1 matches at 8 bases. This receptor was obtained from a man between 25 and 39 years old with acute or convalescent COVID-19. The CDR3 loop reads CASSEALDREAFF. The CDR3 nucleotides are TGTGCCAGCAGTGAAGCCTTGGACAGGGAGGCTTTCTTT.